This TCR beta chain was found in a study of shared clonotypes between healthy human individuals. This clone was picked up one time. Some clones are missing from TCRdb's copy, which holds only in-frame ones; the method was immunoSEQ multiplex PCR. Found here are about 520,000 clones, approximately 94% of them singletons; the top ten hold about 0.067%. The healthy adult donors were HIV-negative and reported no recent acute infections or vaccinations. The sample comprised naive CD4+ T cells sorted from blood. As for subset: CD45RA+ positively selected. This receptor was identified in a woman aged 25-40 years in good health.

Written as DNA, the CDR3 is TGCGCCAGCAGTGATGCAGGGCAGGCCGAGCAGTACTTC. Its translation: CASSDAGQAEQYF. The gene calls are TRBV10-2 and TRBJ2-7; possibly TRBD1 for D (5 bases). CDR3 length equals 13 residues. The V end lost 3 bases, the J end lost 6 bases, and 12 bases lay between the germline ends. Germline CDR1 is WSHSY and CDR2 is SAAADI.